A selection of T cell receptor beta chains follows, all from one sample in a study of T cell responses to AZD1222 COVID-19 vaccine. Repertoires were generated with immunoSEQ multiplex PCR, while TCRdb's copy carries only in-frame clones and drops some. This sample has around 150,000 clones, with roughly 88% found just once. The source material was peripheral blood, sampled 28 days after the second AZD1222 dose. The receptors come from an adult who received the AZD1222 COVID-19 vaccine. The CDR3 runs from the conserved cysteine through the conserved F or W. A D gene is named only where the DNA matches it firmly. The listing skips clone size in some rows; elsewhere it reads once, few, many or a size class.

clone_size cdr3_length d_call j_call v_call cdr3_nt cdr3_aa
NA 14 NA TRBJ2-2 TRBV3-1/TRBV3-2 TGTGCCAGCAGTCCTGCTTCGAACACCGGGGAGCTGTTTTTT CASSPASNTGELFF
NA 16 NA TRBJ1-5 TRBV6-2/TRBV6-3 TGTGCCAGCAGTTACGTCAGGGGAGATAGCAATCAGCCCCAGCATTTT CASSYVRGDSNQPQHF
NA 13 NA TRBJ2-3 TRBV29-1 TGCAGCGAAGGGGGGACTAGCACAGATACGCAGTATTTT CSEGGTSTDTQYF
NA 14 NA TRBJ2-3 TRBV5-1 TGCGCCAGCAGCTTGTTGCTGAGCACAGATACGCAGTATTTT CASSLLLSTDTQYF
NA 15 NA TRBJ2-2 TRBV3-1/TRBV3-2 TGTGCCAGCAGCCAAGGACGCAGAATCACCGGGGAGCTGTTTTTT CASSQGRRITGELFF
NA 18 TRBD2 TRBJ2-3 TRBV6-6 TGTGCCAGCAGTCGTTTAATGGGGAGCGGGGGGCCCCCAGATACGCAGTATTTT CASSRLMGSGGPPDTQYF
NA 14 NA TRBJ1-2 TRBV4-2 TGTGCCAGCAGCCAGGTGGAAGGGGGGGAAGGCTACACCTTC CASSQVEGGEGYTF
NA 13 NA TRBJ2-7 TRBV29-1 TGCAGCGTTGAAGGCCAGGGTCCCTACGAGCAGTACTTC CSVEGQGPYEQYF
NA 14 NA TRBJ1-4 TRBV6-2/TRBV6-3 TGTGCCAGCAGTGACGGAGGACTTAGCGAAAAACTGTTTTTT CASSDGGLSEKLFF
NA 13 NA TRBJ1-2 TRBV19 TGTGCCAGTAGTCCAGGACGGAACTATGGCTACACCTTC CASSPGRNYGYTF
NA 18 TRBD1 TRBJ1-1 TRBV5-6 TGTGCCAGCAGCTTATACGTCAGGGGGCAGGTCCCGAACACTGAAGCTTTCTTT CASSLYVRGQVPNTEAFF
NA 14 NA TRBJ1-2 TRBV3-1/TRBV3-2 TGTGCCAGCAGCCACCAAACGGTAACTGGTGGCTACACCTTC CASSHQTVTGGYTF
NA 16 TRBD2 TRBJ2-1 TRBV4-3 TGCGCCAGCAGCCAAGAAACTAGCGGGGGTAGGTATGAGCAGTTCTTC CASSQETSGGRYEQFF
NA 11 NA TRBJ1-1 TRBV20-1 TGCAGTGCTAGCTCGCTGGGCCTGGCTTTCTTT CSASSLGLAFF
once 14 TRBD1 TRBJ1-4 TRBV3-1/TRBV3-2 TGTGCCAGCAGCACCGGGACAGGACCCGAAAAACTGTTTTTT CASSTGTGPEKLFF
few 14 NA TRBJ2-1 TRBV25-1 TGTGCCAGCAGTGAATATAAGGGGTACAATGAGCAGTTCTTC CASSEYKGYNEQFF
NA 15 TRBD2 TRBJ2-1 TRBV6-5 TGTGCCAGCAATCTAGCGGGGGGGAGGGGCAATGAGCAGTTCTTC CASNLAGGRGNEQFF
NA 13 TRBD2 TRBJ2-4 TRBV6-5 TGTGCCAGCAGTTGGGGGGGGGAAAACATTCAGTACTTC CASSWGGENIQYF
NA 12 NA TRBJ1-5 TRBV12-5 TGTGCTAGTGGTTTGGGGGATCAGCCCCAGCATTTT CASGLGDQPQHF
few 15 NA TRBJ2-1 TRBV7-9 TGTGCCAGCAGCTTGCGGATTAGCTCCTACAATGAGCAGTTCTTC CASSLRISSYNEQFF
NA 15 TRBD2 TRBJ2-7 TRBV20-1 TGCAGTGCTAGTCGCCTAGCGGGGGCTACCTACGAGCAGTACTTC CSASRLAGATYEQYF
NA 15 NA TRBJ2-4 TRBV27 TGTGCCAGCAGTTTATCCTCAATACCCAAAAACATTCAGTACTTC CASSLSSIPKNIQYF
NA 13 NA TRBJ1-1 TRBV30 TGTGCCTGGACATCAGATCTGAACACTGAAGCTTTCTTT CAWTSDLNTEAFF
NA 16 NA TRBJ2-7 TRBV21-1 TGTGCCAGCAGCCGGGACAGCGATTTCCCCTCCTACGAGCAGTACTTC CASSRDSDFPSYEQYF
NA 13 NA TRBJ1-2 TRBV12-3/TRBV12-4 TGTGCCAGCAGTTTGCTTTCCGGGGATGGCTACACCTTC CASSLLSGDGYTF
NA 16 TRBD2 TRBJ2-1 TRBV14 TGTGCCAGCAGCCAAAGGGCTAGCGGGGGTTACAATGAGCAGTTCTTC CASSQRASGGYNEQFF
NA 15 NA TRBJ2-1 TRBV7-3 TGTGCCAGCAGCTTAGGGGCGGGGACCTACAATGAGCAGTTCTTC CASSLGAGTYNEQFF
NA 12 NA TRBJ1-3 TRBV13 TGTGCCAGCAGCTTACCTGGAAACACCATATATTTT CASSLPGNTIYF